This is a list of T cell receptor beta chains from one sample in a study of T cell responses to AZD1222 COVID-19 vaccine. Repertoires were generated with immunoSEQ multiplex PCR, while TCRdb's copy carries only in-frame clones and drops some. The table lists about 160,000 clones, 93% of them singletons. The starting material was peripheral blood, obtained on day 0 of AZD1222 vaccination. Every receptor here comes from an adult in good health. Both conserved end residues are part of each CDR3. Fields, in order: clone size, D gene, J gene, V gene, CDR3 DNA, CDR3 protein. A D gene is named only where the DNA matches it firmly. Clone sizes are given selectively: once, few, many, or a class where the clone is expanded.

abundance: .
d_gene: TRBD2
j_gene: TRBJ2-3
v_gene: TRBV10-1
CDR3nt: TGCGCCAGCAGTGAAGGGCTAGCGGGCCGGGATACGCAGTATTTT
CDR3aa: CASSEGLAGRDTQYF

abundance: .
d_gene: TRBD1
j_gene: TRBJ1-5
v_gene: TRBV3-1/TRBV3-2
CDR3nt: TGTGCCAGCAGCCAGACCGGACAGGGTGCCCAGCATTTT
CDR3aa: CASSQTGQGAQHF

abundance: .
d_gene: .
j_gene: TRBJ1-5
v_gene: TRBV4-2
CDR3nt: TGTGCCAGCAGCCAAGAACGGGGGCCTTTGCAGCCCCAGCATTTT
CDR3aa: CASSQERGPLQPQHF

abundance: .
d_gene: .
j_gene: TRBJ2-1
v_gene: TRBV7-9
CDR3nt: TGTGCCAGCAGCTTTTCAGGGGAGGATGAGCAGTTCTTC
CDR3aa: CASSFSGEDEQFF

abundance: .
d_gene: .
j_gene: TRBJ2-6
v_gene: TRBV5-6
CDR3nt: TGTGCCAGCAGCCTTCAGGTCGGGGCCAACGTCCTGACTTTC
CDR3aa: CASSLQVGANVLTF

abundance: .
d_gene: .
j_gene: TRBJ1-4
v_gene: TRBV5-6
CDR3nt: TGTGCCAGCAGCTTGAGGGCCGGGACAAGAAATGAAAAACTGTTTTTT
CDR3aa: CASSLRAGTRNEKLFF

abundance: .
d_gene: .
j_gene: TRBJ1-1
v_gene: TRBV18
CDR3nt: TGTGCCAGCTCACCACCGATCAGGGAAGTGAACACTGAAGCTTTCTTT
CDR3aa: CASSPPIREVNTEAFF

abundance: .
d_gene: .
j_gene: TRBJ1-5
v_gene: TRBV6-5
CDR3nt: TGTGCCAGTATCCGATGGACAGATAGCAATCAGCCCCAGCATTTT
CDR3aa: CASIRWTDSNQPQHF

abundance: .
d_gene: TRBD2
j_gene: TRBJ2-7
v_gene: TRBV2
CDR3nt: TGTGCCAGCAGTGAGATCGGACTAGCGGGGAGATACGAGCAGTACTTC
CDR3aa: CASSEIGLAGRYEQYF

abundance: .
d_gene: .
j_gene: TRBJ1-4
v_gene: TRBV7-9
CDR3nt: TGTGCCAGCAGCCCTCCACAGGGAATCGAGGAAAAACTGTTTTTT
CDR3aa: CASSPPQGIEEKLFF

abundance: .
d_gene: .
j_gene: TRBJ1-6
v_gene: TRBV7-3
CDR3nt: TGTGCCAGCAGCACCGGGGACCTTTTTTCCCCCCTCCACTTT
CDR3aa: CASSTGDLFSPLHF

abundance: .
d_gene: .
j_gene: TRBJ2-3
v_gene: TRBV5-1
CDR3nt: TGCGCCAGCAGCTTGGCGGACTACCAAGATACGCAGTATTTT
CDR3aa: CASSLADYQDTQYF

abundance: .
d_gene: .
j_gene: TRBJ2-1
v_gene: TRBV19
CDR3nt: TGTGCCAGTAGCACCTGGAATGATGAGCAGTTCTTC
CDR3aa: CASSTWNDEQFF

abundance: .
d_gene: TRBD1
j_gene: TRBJ1-3
v_gene: TRBV3-1/TRBV3-2
CDR3nt: TGTGCCAGCAGCCAAGACAGGGGGCCTGGAAACACCATATATTTT
CDR3aa: CASSQDRGPGNTIYF

abundance: .
d_gene: .
j_gene: TRBJ2-1
v_gene: TRBV20-1
CDR3nt: TGCAGTGCCCAGACTACCGATGAGCAGTTCTTC
CDR3aa: CSAQTTDEQFF

abundance: .
d_gene: .
j_gene: TRBJ2-7
v_gene: TRBV20-1
CDR3nt: TGCATAGCGAGAGTATCCTACGAGCAGTACTTC
CDR3aa: CIARVSYEQYF

abundance: .
d_gene: .
j_gene: TRBJ1-6
v_gene: TRBV19
CDR3nt: TGTGCCAGTAGTATACTGGGGGCCCAAGGTAATTCACCCCTCCACTTT
CDR3aa: CASSILGAQGNSPLHF

abundance: once
d_gene: .
j_gene: TRBJ2-1
v_gene: TRBV19
CDR3nt: TGTGCCAGTAGTATAGGGGGCCTGCGGGGGCGCGGTGAGCAGTTCTTC
CDR3aa: CASSIGGLRGRGEQFF

abundance: .
d_gene: .
j_gene: TRBJ2-1
v_gene: TRBV2
CDR3nt: TGTGCCAGCAGTGGACAACAGGGATTTAGTGAGCAGTTCTTC
CDR3aa: CASSGQQGFSEQFF

abundance: .
d_gene: .
j_gene: TRBJ2-7
v_gene: TRBV2
CDR3nt: TGTGCCAGCAGTGAAGCGTACGAGCAGTACTTC
CDR3aa: CASSEAYEQYF

abundance: .
d_gene: .
j_gene: TRBJ2-5
v_gene: TRBV18
CDR3nt: TGTGCCAGCTCACCAGGATTAAGGGGAGAAGAGACCCAGTACTTC
CDR3aa: CASSPGLRGEETQYF

abundance: .
d_gene: .
j_gene: TRBJ2-2
v_gene: TRBV5-6
CDR3nt: TGTGCCAGCAGTGGGTTAAGACAATCCGACACCGGGGAGCTGTTTTTT
CDR3aa: CASSGLRQSDTGELFF

abundance: few
d_gene: .
j_gene: TRBJ2-2
v_gene: TRBV9
CDR3nt: TGTGCCAGCAGCGTAGCTTCGAGGGCTGCGGGGGAGCTGTTTTTT
CDR3aa: CASSVASRAAGELFF

abundance: .
d_gene: .
j_gene: TRBJ2-2
v_gene: TRBV7-6
CDR3nt: TGTGCCAGCAGCCCAAAGACAGTGAACACCGGGGAGCTGTTTTTT
CDR3aa: CASSPKTVNTGELFF

abundance: .
d_gene: .
j_gene: TRBJ1-2
v_gene: TRBV19
CDR3nt: TGTGCCAGTAGTATTTGGGTCTTGGCAAGTGGCTACACCTTC
CDR3aa: CASSIWVLASGYTF

abundance: .
d_gene: .
j_gene: TRBJ1-5
v_gene: TRBV28
CDR3nt: TGTGCCAGCAGTTTGGCCCAACGCAATCAGCCCCAGCATTTT
CDR3aa: CASSLAQRNQPQHF

abundance: .
d_gene: TRBD2
j_gene: TRBJ2-7
v_gene: TRBV7-9
CDR3nt: TGTGCCGTCAGCCCCGGGGGGACCTACGAGCAGTACTTC
CDR3aa: CAVSPGGTYEQYF

abundance: .
d_gene: TRBD1
j_gene: TRBJ1-2
v_gene: TRBV7-2
CDR3nt: TGTGCCAGCAGCGCAGGACAGGGGTATGGCTACACCTTC
CDR3aa: CASSAGQGYGYTF

abundance: .
d_gene: TRBD2
j_gene: TRBJ2-7
v_gene: TRBV10-3
CDR3nt: TGTGCCACTGGAGCGGGGGGGCCCGGCGAGCAGTACTTC
CDR3aa: CATGAGGPGEQYF

abundance: .
d_gene: TRBD2
j_gene: TRBJ2-5
v_gene: TRBV14
CDR3nt: TGTGCCAGCAGCCGACTAGCGGGGGGGCTCCAAGAGACCCAGTACTTC
CDR3aa: CASSRLAGGLQETQYF

abundance: once
d_gene: TRBD2
j_gene: TRBJ2-1
v_gene: TRBV5-1
CDR3nt: TGCGCCAGCAGCTCAAAACCGGGACTAGCGGGTCATTACTACAATGAGCAGTTCTTC
CDR3aa: CASSSKPGLAGHYYNEQFF

abundance: .
d_gene: .
j_gene: TRBJ1-5
v_gene: TRBV6-5
CDR3nt: TGTGCCAGCAGGAGGGGGGGCAATCAGCCCCAGCATTTT
CDR3aa: CASRRGGNQPQHF

abundance: .
d_gene: TRBD1
j_gene: TRBJ1-3
v_gene: TRBV27
CDR3nt: TGTGCCAGCAGTTCAACAGGGGGCGGAAACACCATATATTTT
CDR3aa: CASSSTGGGNTIYF

abundance: .
d_gene: .
j_gene: TRBJ1-4
v_gene: TRBV5-1
CDR3nt: TGCGCCAGCAGAGGAATTGCAACTAATGAAAAACTGTTTTTT
CDR3aa: CASRGIATNEKLFF

abundance: .
d_gene: .
j_gene: TRBJ1-1
v_gene: TRBV5-1
CDR3nt: TGCGCCAGCAGCTTGGGGGATGTGGGGCGGTTTAGATACACTGAAGCTTTCTTT
CDR3aa: CASSLGDVGRFRYTEAFF

abundance: .
d_gene: .
j_gene: TRBJ1-6
v_gene: TRBV7-9
CDR3nt: TGTGCCAGCAGCCTCATGGCCGGGATAAGTTCACCCCTCCACTTT
CDR3aa: CASSLMAGISSPLHF

abundance: .
d_gene: TRBD2
j_gene: TRBJ2-3
v_gene: TRBV7-2
CDR3nt: TGTGCCAGCAGCCGGACTAGCGGGGGGCGTTTTTATACGCAGTATTTT
CDR3aa: CASSRTSGGRFYTQYF

abundance: .
d_gene: TRBD1
j_gene: TRBJ2-7
v_gene: TRBV5-1
CDR3nt: TGCGCCAGCAGCACGGACAGGGATTCCTACGAGCAGTACTTC
CDR3aa: CASSTDRDSYEQYF

abundance: .
d_gene: TRBD1
j_gene: TRBJ2-7
v_gene: TRBV7-6
CDR3nt: TGTGCCAGCAGCCTCAGGGGGGGGACAGGGGTCTACGAGCAGTACTTC
CDR3aa: CASSLRGGTGVYEQYF

abundance: .
d_gene: TRBD1
j_gene: TRBJ1-4
v_gene: TRBV5-1
CDR3nt: TGCGCCAGCAGCTCCGGGACAGGGGCTGAAAAACTGTTTTTT
CDR3aa: CASSSGTGAEKLFF

abundance: .
d_gene: .
j_gene: TRBJ1-4
v_gene: TRBV2
CDR3nt: TGTGCCAGCAGTGATGCTGCAACTAATGAAAAACTGTTTTTT
CDR3aa: CASSDAATNEKLFF

abundance: .
d_gene: TRBD1
j_gene: TRBJ1-1
v_gene: TRBV7-8
CDR3nt: TGTGCCAGCAGCACGACACGGGGACAGGGGAACACTGAAGCTTTCTTT
CDR3aa: CASSTTRGQGNTEAFF

abundance: .
d_gene: TRBD2
j_gene: TRBJ2-3
v_gene: TRBV19
CDR3nt: TGTGCCAGTAGGCCATGGACTAGCCAGGGGACAGATACGCAGTATTTT
CDR3aa: CASRPWTSQGTDTQYF

abundance: .
d_gene: .
j_gene: TRBJ1-4
v_gene: TRBV7-8
CDR3nt: TGTGCCAGCAGCCCAGACAGGCCAGCAACTAATGAAAAACTGTTTTTT
CDR3aa: CASSPDRPATNEKLFF

abundance: .
d_gene: TRBD1
j_gene: TRBJ1-5
v_gene: TRBV6-4
CDR3nt: TGTGCCAGCAGTGCAGGGGGCGGCCAGCCCCAGCATTTT
CDR3aa: CASSAGGGQPQHF

abundance: .
d_gene: .
j_gene: TRBJ2-3
v_gene: TRBV9
CDR3nt: TGTGCCAGCAGCGACCGGGACTCATCGCTTACGCAGTATTTT
CDR3aa: CASSDRDSSLTQYF

abundance: .
d_gene: .
j_gene: TRBJ1-5
v_gene: TRBV6-1
CDR3nt: TGTGCCAGCAGTGAAAGGAGTCCAGGGGGCAATCAGCCCCAGCATTTT
CDR3aa: CASSERSPGGNQPQHF